The T cell receptor beta chain under discussion was sequenced for a study of blood T cell repertoires in COVID-19. Study background: The analysed material was cDNA or gDNA that came from T cells, B-cell-depleted T cells, or PBMCs.

Measured with immunoSEQ multiplex PCR; TCRdb has only the in-frame clones, and not every one. The table lists 200,000 to 300,000 clones, about 87% of them singletons. Per germline, CDR1 MDHEN and CDR2 SYDVKM. There are 16 residues in the CDR3. V shed 6 bases, J shed 2 bases, and the junction held 10 bases outside the gene matches. The source of this sequence is a woman aged 40 to 50 with acute COVID-19. The V call is TRBV28, the J call TRBJ1-5, with 7 positions matching TRBD1. Sequences were obtained from PBMCs or T cells enriched from blood (not recorded which). The CDR3 DNA sequence: TGTGCCAGCAGAGGGGGCGGGCCCGCAGGCAATCAGCCCCAGCATTTT. It codes for CASRGGGPAGNQPQHF.